The 21 T cell receptor beta chains reported below all come from one sample, sequenced in a study of shared clonotypes between healthy human individuals. TCRdb's table, derived via immunoSEQ multiplex PCR, lists solely in-frame clones and lacks some. Here the sample spans fewer than 1.6 million clones, around 98.5% being singletons. Input material: naive CD4+ T cells sorted from blood. Subset in this sample: CD45RA+ positively selected. The receptor set was obtained from a man aged 25 to 40 in good health.

The V call is TRBV28, the J call TRBJ2-1; TRBD2 aligns across 11 bases. The CDR3 is 15 residues long. Germline V gene lookup returns CDR1 MDHEN and CDR2 SYDVKM. Germline trimming cut 3 bases from V and 9 bases from J; bases unmatched to any gene: 7. The CDR3, as DNA: TGTGCCAGCAGTTTCTTAGCGGGAGGGCTGTCTGAGCAGTTCTTC. Translating it yields CASSFLAGGLSEQFF.

The V and J genes are TRBV19 and TRBJ1-3, with a tentative D call TRBD1 (5 bases). This CDR3 is built from 15 residues. The germline V gene has CDR1 LNHDA and CDR2 SQIVND (reference sequence). The V end was cut by 6 bases, the J end by 4 bases, with 16 bases between. CDR3 sequence: CASSTRDGGGNTIYF. The CDR3 bases are TGTGCCAGTAGCACCCGGGACGGAGGGGGAAACACCATATATTTT.

The J gene is TRBJ2-3, the V gene TRBV9; 9 bases are a match to TRBD1. The CDR3 totals 17 residues. V lost 2 bases to trimming and J lost 6 bases; unmatched junction nucleotides: 13. Germline CDR1 SGDLS, CDR2 YYNGEE. As DNA, the CDR3 is TGTGCCAGCAGCGTCGTTTCCGGGACAGGGAATTGGGATACGCAGTATTTT. Encoded protein: CASSVVSGTGNWDTQYF.

This chain uses TRBV15 with TRBJ2-2; 10 bases agree with TRBD2. The germline V gene has CDR1 LNHNV and CDR2 YYDKDF (reference sequence). The CDR3 length is 15 residues. V trimming: 3 bases; J trimming: 5 bases; junction bases outside the gene matches: 3. The CDR3 sequence is CATSRGLARTGELFF. The CDR3 coding sequence is TGTGCCACCAGCAGGGGACTAGCGAGGACCGGGGAGCTGTTTTTT.

The sample holds one count of this clone. The chain joins TRBV5-1 to TRBJ1-2; TRBD1 matches 10 bases. The V gene's germline CDR1 is SGHRS and CDR2 YFSETQ. The CDR3 is 14 amino acids. J gave up 7 bases and V 0 bases, and 3 bases lay outside the gene matches. CDR3 sequence (DNA): TGCGCCAGCAGCTTGGGACAGGGGGCGCCTGGCTACACCTTC. This gives the protein CASSLGQGAPGYTF. The full variable domain, in which reference TRBV5-1 and TRBJ1-2 provide the parts outside the CDR3, is KAGVTQTPRYLIKTRGQQVTLSCSPISGHRSVSWYQQTPGQGLQFLFEYFSETQRNKGNFPGRFSGRQFSNSRSEMNVSTLELGDSALYLCASSLGQGAPGYTFGSGTRLTVV.

The rearrangement joins TRBV2 to TRBJ2-3; 7 bases match TRBD2. This CDR3 contains 14 residues. J gave up 1 base and V 4 bases, and 2 bases lay outside the gene matches. Germline V gene data show CDR1 as SNHLY and CDR2 as FYNNEI. This CDR3 reads CASSASGGTDTQYF. CDR3 bases: TGTGCCAGCAGTGCTAGCGGAGGCACAGATACGCAGTATTTT. Complete variable domain (other parts from reference TRBV2 and TRBJ2-3): EPEVTQTPSHQVTQMGQEVILRCVPISNHLYFYWYRQILGQKVEFLVSFYNNEISEKSEIFDDQFSVERPDGSNFTLKIRSTKLEDSAMYFCASSASGGTDTQYFGPGTRLTVL.

The chain links TRBV10-3 to TRBJ2-7; 8 bases agree with TRBD2. J was trimmed by 1 base and V by 3 bases; bases with no gene match: 11. There are 17 residues in the CDR3. CDR1 and CDR2 from the germline V gene are ENHRY and SYGVKD. The CDR3 DNA reads as TGTGCCATCAGTGAAGTCACCAGACTAGCGTATTCCTACGAGCAGTACTTC. Its translation: CAISEVTRLAYSYEQYF.

The V gene is TRBV6-4, the J gene TRBJ2-3; D is undetermined. The V gene lost 2 bases and the J gene lost 0 bases, with 12 bases spanning the gap. The CDR3 has 16 amino acids. CDR1 MRHNA and CDR2 SNTAGT come from the germline V gene. The CDR3 reads CASSDRWVSSTDTQYF. CDR3 coding DNA: TGTGCCAGCAGTGACCGGTGGGTTTCGAGCACAGATACGCAGTATTTT.

This sequence joins TRBV9 and TRBJ1-3; D uncertain. CDR3 length: 13 residues. The germline CDR1 and CDR2 sequences are SGDLS and YYNGEE. V was pared by 3 bases and J by 0 bases, with 4 bases between. The CDR3 region has the DNA TGTGCCAGCAGCGAACCCTCTGGAAACACCATATATTTT. Its translation: CASSEPSGNTIYF.

The gene calls are TRBV5-1 and TRBJ2-3, with a tentative D call TRBD1 (5 bases). The V and J ends lost 5 bases and 2 bases respectively, with 12 bases between them. The CDR3 is 14 amino acids. Germline CDR1 reads SGHRS; CDR2 reads YFSETQ. The CDR3 sequence is CASRNGHLTDTQYF. The CDR3 coding sequence is TGCGCCAGCAGGAACGGACACCTCACAGATACGCAGTATTTT. Full variable domain (remainder filled in from reference TRBV5-1 and TRBJ2-3): KAGVTQTPRYLIKTRGQQVTLSCSPISGHRSVSWYQQTPGQGLQFLFEYFSETQRNKGNFPGRFSGRQFSNSRSEMNVSTLELGDSALYLCASRNGHLTDTQYFGPGTRLTVL.

This chain connects TRBV9 to TRBJ2-6, with D perhaps matching TRBD2 (6 bases). The germline CDR1 and CDR2 sequences are SGDLS and YYNGEE. The V gene lost 0 bases and the J gene lost 0 bases, with 25 bases spanning the gap. The CDR3 length is 22 residues. As DNA, the CDR3 is TGTGCCAGCAGCGTAGGGGGGGAATCCTCCACCCTGTCGCTCTCTGGGGCCAACGTCCTGACTTTC. Amino acids: CASSVGGESSTLSLSGANVLTF.

The chain uses TRBV18 and TRBJ1-1; 7 bases line up with TRBD1. The CDR3 covers 15 residues. The V gene's germline CDR1 is KGHSH and CDR2 LQKENI. After removal of 3 bases from V and 3 bases from J, the junction contained 7 bases not matched to a gene. CDR3 sequence: CASSPSAGQYTEAFF. CDR3 DNA: TGTGCCAGCTCACCTTCGGCGGGACAGTACACTGAAGCTTTCTTT.

This chain uses TRBV28 with TRBJ1-5, with 7 bases aligning to TRBD1. The germline gives CDR1 MDHEN, CDR2 SYDVKM. The V gene end was trimmed by 6 bases and the J gene end by 2 bases; junction bases not matched to a gene: 4. This CDR3 has 14 residues. The CDR3 bases are TGTGCCAGCAGCCTGGACAGGCGCAATCAGCCCCAGCATTTT. Amino acids: CASSLDRRNQPQHF.

This clone was counted once. The chain couples TRBV5-5 to TRBJ2-7; 8 positions agree with TRBD1. The CDR3 sequence is 16 residues long. Germline CDR1 is SGHKS and CDR2 is YYEKEE (reference sequence). The J segment lost 0 bases and the V segment lost 5 bases, leaving 10 bases of the junction unmatched. The CDR3 DNA reads as TGTGCCAGCAGATCCGGGACAGGCCAGAGCTCCTACGAGCAGTACTTC. Amino acid sequence: CASRSGTGQSSYEQYF.

V is TRBV2 and J is TRBJ1-5, with D unresolved. This CDR3 region has 14 residues. The V end was cut by 4 bases, the J end by 3 bases, with 10 bases between. Per the germline V gene, CDR1 is SNHLY and CDR2 is FYNNEI. As DNA, the CDR3 is TGTGCCAGCAGTGCAGCGACCCACAATCAGCCCCAGCATTTT. Amino acid sequence: CASSAATHNQPQHF.

The chain is built from TRBV7-2 and TRBJ1-5; weak D call: TRBD1 (5 bases). Germline lookup yields CDR1 SGHTA and CDR2 FQGNSA. The V end was cut by 0 bases, the J end by 1 base, with 10 bases between. This CDR3 is built from 16 residues. The CDR3 DNA reads TGTGCCAGCAGCTTAGCTGGGGGGGGGAGCAATCAGCCCCAGCATTTT. Its translation is CASSLAGGGSNQPQHF. Full variable domain (outside the CDR3, taken from reference TRBV7-2 and TRBJ1-5): GAGVSQSPSNKVTEKGKDVELRCDPISGHTALYWYRQSLGQGLEFLIYFQGNSAPDKSGLPSDRFSAERTGGSVSTLTIQRTQQEDSAVYLCASSLAGGGSNQPQHFGDGTRLSIL.

V gene TRBV7-9 combines with J gene TRBJ2-4; D possibly corresponds to TRBD1 (6 bases). Germline loops: CDR1 SEHNR, CDR2 FQNEAQ (reference sequence). The CDR3 is 15 residues long. Between the trimmed V and J ends, which lost 6 bases and 6 bases, there was a span of 18 bases. The CDR3 nucleotides are TGTGCCAGCAGTTCTCAGGGGCCTATCATAAACATTCAGTACTTC. It encodes CASSSQGPIINIQYF.

The chain carries TRBV7-2 and TRBJ1-1, with 7 bases matching TRBD1. CDR1 and CDR2 (germline): SGHTA, FQGNSA. This CDR3 is built from 16 residues. Trimming took 2 bases from V and 11 from J; bases not matched to a gene: 17. CDR3 residues: CASSLMQGSTGKSAFF. The CDR3 DNA is TGTGCCAGCAGCTTAATGCAGGGTTCGACAGGGAAGTCGGCTTTCTTT.

This clone was recorded once. The V call is TRBV28, the J call TRBJ1-2; TRBD1 aligns across 9 bases. Germline assignment: CDR1 MDHEN and CDR2 SYDVKM. Trimming removed 4 bases from V and 2 bases from J; junction bases left unmatched: 5. This CDR3 is built from 15 residues. CDR3 sequence (DNA): TGTGCCAGCAGTTCCGCCGGGACAGGGAACTATGGCTACACCTTC. This codes for CASSSAGTGNYGYTF.

The chain has TRBV19 and TRBJ2-3; a possible D gene is TRBD1 (6 bases). The CDR3 spans 16 residues. The germline V and J ends were trimmed by 6 bases and 2 bases, with 18 bases remaining between them. From germline, CDR1 is LNHDA and CDR2 SQIVND (reference sequence). The CDR3 DNA is TGTGCCAGTAGCGCCACAGCGGACAGATACACAGATACGCAGTATTTT. Protein: CASSATADRYTDTQYF.

This sequence joins TRBV6-1 and TRBJ2-4; D is perhaps TRBD2 (6 bases). Germline-derived CDR1 and CDR2 are MNHNS and SASEGT. Trimming took off 2 bases at V and 4 bases at J, with 21 bases between the two ends. CDR3 length equals 18 residues. The CDR3 sequence is CASSERSGREAIKNIQYF. CDR3 in DNA: TGTGCCAGCAGTGAAAGGAGCGGGCGAGAGGCGATTAAAAACATTCAGTACTTC.